Each of the 26 T cell receptor beta chains below was sequenced from the same sample in a study of neurological immune-mediated disorders. Each CDR3 protein is one row after TCRdb ran MiXCR on the 5' RACE reads. In the table there are about 74,000 distinct CDR3 sequences, less than 5.5% of which are singletons. Material for sequencing was PBMCs. The receptors were sampled from a man aged 18-30 years with multiple sclerosis.

V usage is TRBV7-9 and J usage is TRBJ2-7; TRBD2 might be the D (6 bases). The V gene lost 5 bases and the J gene lost 7 bases, with 9 bases spanning the gap. The CDR3 loop spans 11 amino acids. Germline values: CDR1 SEHNR, CDR2 FQNEAQ (reference sequence). CDR3 in amino acids: CASSPGLEQYV. Here the CDR3 DNA reads TGTGCCAGCAGCCCAGGACTAGAGCAGTACGTC.

Many counts were recorded for this clonotype. This rearrangement joins TRBV10-3 to TRBJ2-3; TRBD2 might be the D (5 bases). Germline values: CDR1 ENHRY, CDR2 SYGVKD. The V and J ends lost 6 bases and 3 bases respectively, with 10 bases between them. This CDR3 spans 13 amino acids. CDR3 in DNA: TGTGCCATCAGGGATGGACTTACAGATACGCAGTATTTT. Translated: CAIRDGLTDTQYF.

Ten or more counts support this clonotype. The V call is TRBV5-1, the J call TRBJ2-3, with TRBD2 identical over 14 bases. The V and J ends lost 3 bases and 6 bases, in that order; junction bases with no gene match: 12. Germline CDR1 and CDR2: SGHRS and YFSETQ. The CDR3 has 18 residues. The CDR3 protein is CASSSRPGLAGDRDTQYF. The CDR3 DNA reads as TGCGCCAGCAGCTCCCGACCGGGACTAGCGGGAGATAGGGATACGCAGTATTTT.

At least ten counts were recorded for this clonotype. This chain joins TRBV20-1 and TRBJ2-7; possible D gene TRBD2, 5 bases. Germline lookup yields CDR1 DFQATT and CDR2 SNEGSKA (reference sequence). CDR3 size: 14 residues. V dropped 0 bases and J dropped 2 bases, with 11 bases sitting between them. DNA for the CDR3: TGCAGTGCTAGAGATCGTCAACTAGCCTACGAGCAGTACTTC. It encodes CSARDRQLAYEQYF.

As for this clonotype: The junction departs from germline at one end; a sequencing error may be responsible. The chain links TRBV12-3 or TRBV12-4 to TRBJ1-5; D is uncertain. This CDR3 spans 15 amino acids. The CDR3 loop is CASSLTRASRQPQNF. The CDR3 nucleotides are TGTGCCAGCAGTTTAACCCGGGCCTCTAGGCAGCCCCAGAATTTT.

The table lists this clonotype with many counts. The chain recombines TRBV3-1 with TRBJ1-2; a weak D match, TRBD1 (6 bases). CDR1 LGHDT and CDR2 YNNKEL come from the germline V gene (reference sequence). V dropped 2 bases and J dropped 7 bases, with 11 bases sitting between them. The CDR3 totals 13 residues. The CDR3 DNA sequence: TGTGCCAGCAGCCAAACAGGGTACGGTGGCTACACCTTC. This sequence encodes CASSQTGYGGYTF.

This clonotype appeared many times. The V call is TRBV6-2 or TRBV6-3, the J call TRBJ2-7, with 10 bases fitting TRBD1. V lost 5 bases and J lost 4; bases outside the gene matches: 8. The CDR3 spans 15 residues. CDR1 MNHEY and CDR2 SVGEGT come from the germline V gene. The DNA of the CDR3 is TGTGCCAGCAGTACCCACCGGGACAGGGGATACGAGCAGTACTTC. Its protein product is CASSTHRDRGYEQYF.

In its sample, this clonotype was seen many times. The chain recombines TRBV25-1 with TRBJ2-7; no firm D call. Germline loops: CDR1 MGHDK, CDR2 SYGVNS. V lost 3 bases and J lost 0, with 9 bases in between. The CDR3 totals 14 residues. The CDR3 coding sequence is TGTGCCAGCAGTGAGGGAACGGTCTCCTACGAGCAGTACTTC. Protein: CASSEGTVSYEQYF.

The table lists this clonotype with a few counts. With a much larger clone just one base away, this may be a read error. The chain uses TRBV20-1 and TRBJ1-2, with D perhaps matching TRBD1 (6 bases). CDR1 DFQATT and CDR2 SNEGSKA come from the germline V gene (reference sequence). The CDR3 runs 12 residues. V was clipped by 7 bases and J by 3 bases, with 12 bases between them. The CDR3 region has the DNA TGCAGTGTCATCAACAGGGACTATGGCTACACCTTC. It yields the protein CSVINRDYGYTF.

This clonotype was found many times. V and J are TRBV20-1 and TRBJ1-4; TRBD1 is a possible D gene (6 bases). V was pared by 4 bases and J by 12 bases, with 18 bases between. This CDR3 has 13 amino acids. The germline CDR1 and CDR2 sequences are DFQATT and SNEGSKA (reference sequence). CDR3 bases: TGCAGTGCTAACCGGGGGCACAAGGGTGAACTGTTTTTT. It specifies CSANRGHKGELFF.

The table lists this clonotype with many counts. The chain has TRBV24-1 and TRBJ2-6, with a possible D match to TRBD2 (5 bases). Germline V gene lookup returns CDR1 KGHDR and CDR2 SFDVKD. The germline V and J ends were trimmed by 2 bases and 6 bases, with 16 bases remaining between them. The length of the CDR3 is 17 residues. CDR3 protein: CATSDYKRKREANVLTF. CDR3 coding DNA: TGTGCCACCAGTGATTATAAGCGGAAGAGAGAGGCCAACGTCCTGACTTTC.

This clonotype came up many times. V usage is TRBV20-1 and J usage is TRBJ1-4; 7 nucleotides match TRBD1. The CDR3 is 14 amino acids. After removal of 4 bases from V and 5 bases from J, the junction contained 7 bases not matched to a gene. Germline V gives CDR1 DFQATT, CDR2 SNEGSKA (reference sequence). The CDR3 spells CSATSRQGNEKLFF. The CDR3 DNA reads as TGCAGTGCTACCAGTCGACAGGGAAATGAAAAACTGTTTTTT.

V and J are TRBV5-4 and TRBJ1-1; D perhaps matches TRBD1 (5 bases). Germline V gives CDR1 SGHNT, CDR2 YYREEE (reference sequence). The CDR3 contains 16 residues. Between the trimmed V and J ends, which lost 6 bases and 2 bases, there was a span of 20 bases. The CDR3 loop is CASTLGGAAGNTEAFF. DNA of the CDR3: TGTGCCAGCACCCTTGGAGGGGCGGCGGGAAACACTGAAGCTTTCTTT. The full variable domain, rest sourced from reference TRBV5-4 and TRBJ1-1, is ETGVTQSPTHLIKTRGQQVTLRCSSQSGHNTVSWYQQALGQGPQFIFQYYREEENGRGNFPPRFSGLQFPNYSSELNVNALELDDSALYLCASTLGGAAGNTEAFFGQGTRLTVV.

A note on this clonotype: The junction and the germline gene differ at one end; a read error may be behind it. The chain employs TRBV7-2 and TRBJ1-5, with TRBD1 matching 7 bases. Germline V gene data show CDR1 as SGHTA and CDR2 as FQGNSA. This CDR3 contains 16 residues. CDR3 amino acids: CASSSGLGQSAGPQNF. The DNA of the CDR3 is TGTGCCAGCAGCTCCGGCCTGGGACAGTCCGCAGGGCCCCAGAATTTT.

This clonotype was counted between two and nine times. The J gene is TRBJ2-7, the V gene TRBV6-1, with a tentative D call TRBD2 (5 bases). The CDR3 runs 12 residues. V was pared by 8 bases and J by 5 bases, with 13 bases between. Germline V CDR1 and CDR2: MNHNS, SASEGT. The CDR3: CASRGISDEQYF. The CDR3 coding sequence is TGTGCCAGCCGTGGGATTAGCGACGAGCAGTACTTC.

This clonotype was detected ten times or more. The rearrangement joins TRBV5-1 to TRBJ1-2; 8 bases align to TRBD1. CDR3 length: 15 amino acids. Germline CDR1 and CDR2: SGHRS and YFSETQ. V dropped 7 bases and J dropped 13; count of bases not matched to a gene: 21. The CDR3 here is CASHLAPGQGGFPTF. CDR3 nucleotides: TGCGCCAGCCACCTTGCACCAGGACAGGGTGGGTTCCCCACCTTC.

This clonotype appeared many times. This chain links TRBV6-5 with TRBJ2-4, with D possibly called TRBD1 or TRBD2 (5 bases each). V was clipped by 7 bases and J by 0 bases, with 16 bases between them. In germline, CDR1 is MNHEY, CDR2 SVGAGI. The CDR3 totals 16 residues. The CDR3 coding sequence is TGTGCCAGCACTCCACGAGGGGACCTAGCCAAAAACATTCAGTACTTC. Its translation: CASTPRGDLAKNIQYF.

This clonotype showed up just a few times. The rearrangement links TRBV20-1 to TRBJ2-7; tentatively, D is TRBD1 (6 bases). V was cut by 4 bases and J by 5 bases, with 9 bases left in between. The CDR3 is 11 residues long. CDR1 is DFQATT and CDR2 is SNEGSKA in the germline V gene (reference sequence). The CDR3 sequence is CSANTGNEQYF. The CDR3 region has the DNA TGCAGTGCTAACACAGGGAACGAGCAGTACTTC.

In its sample, this clonotype was seen many times. The chain carries TRBV20-1 and TRBJ2-3; a possible D gene is TRBD2 (5 bases). The V gene's germline CDR1 is DFQATT and CDR2 SNEGSKA (reference sequence). The length of the CDR3 is 14 residues. V dropped 6 bases and J dropped 3 bases, with 16 bases sitting between them. CDR3 in DNA: TGCAGTGCCCGCCGTTTGGGCGGGACAGATACGCAGTATTTT. Its translation: CSARRLGGTDTQYF.

There are a few counts of this clonotype. With a much larger clone just one base away, this may be a read error. The chain combines TRBV5-6 with TRBJ1-5; TRBD1 might be the D (5 bases). V shed 2 bases and J shed 4 bases, with 10 bases lying between them. Germline lookup yields CDR1 SGHDT and CDR2 YYEEEE. The CDR3 consists of 14 residues. The CDR3 loop reads CASSFGKGNQPQHF. Here the CDR3 DNA reads TGTGCCAGCAGCTTCGGAAAGGGGAATCAGCCCCAGCATTTT.

This clonotype came up a few times. As DNA, the CDR3 is TGTGCCAGCAGTGGGGACAGGGGCATCCCCCGGAAAGAGCAGTACTTC. Encoded protein: CASSGDRGIPRKEQYF. V usage is TRBV28 and J usage is TRBJ2-7; 10 bases are a match to TRBD1. This CDR3 contains 16 residues. V was pared by 5 bases and J by 7 bases, with 14 bases of the junction left unmatched. CDR1 is MDHEN, CDR2 SYDVKM, per germline.

The rearrangement links TRBV5-1 to TRBJ2-1, with 11 bases identical to TRBD2. The CDR3 loop spans 16 amino acids. Germline trimming cut 0 bases from V and 8 bases from J; bases unmatched to any gene: 7. Looked up from germline, CDR1 is SGHRS and CDR2 is YFSETQ. In DNA form, the CDR3 reads TGCGCCAGCAGCTTGGAACTAGCGGGAGTAGGGGATGAGCAGTTCTTC. Its translation is CASSLELAGVGDEQFF.

This clonotype has at least ten counts. The chain is built from TRBV5-1 and TRBJ2-7, with D uncertain. The CDR3 runs to 15 residues. The V gene lost 1 base and the J gene lost 1 base, with 12 bases spanning the gap. Germline V gene data show CDR1 as SGHRS and CDR2 as YFSETQ. The CDR3 DNA follows: TGCGCCAGCAGCTTGTATAGTGGCAGTTCCTACGAGCAGTACTTC. It translates to CASSLYSGSSYEQYF. Combining the CDR3 with reference TRBV5-1 and TRBJ2-7 gives the whole variable domain KAGVTQTPRYLIKTRGQQVTLSCSPISGHRSVSWYQQTPGQGLQFLFEYFSETQRNKGNFPGRFSGRQFSNSRSEMNVSTLELGDSALYLCASSLYSGSSYEQYFGPGTRLTVT.

Ten or more counts support this clonotype. The rearrangement joins TRBV7-2 to TRBJ2-7; 10 bases are a match to TRBD1. The CDR3 extends over 14 amino acids. The J segment lost 0 bases and the V segment lost 6 bases, leaving 2 bases of the junction unmatched. Germline CDR1 is SGHTA and CDR2 is FQGNSA. CDR3 sequence: CASRWDRGSYEQYF. As DNA, the CDR3 is TGTGCCAGCAGATGGGACAGGGGCTCCTACGAGCAGTACTTC.

This clonotype was observed many times. This chain joins TRBV5-1 and TRBJ2-7; D gene unclear. Germline-derived CDR1 and CDR2 are SGHRS and YFSETQ. Trimming pared 0 bases from V and 1 base from J, leaving 11 bases between. The CDR3 is 15 residues long. The CDR3 DNA is TGCGCCAGCAGCTTGGCCGGTGTGCGGTCCTACGAGCAGTACTTC. Its protein is CASSLAGVRSYEQYF.

This clonotype was counted at least ten times. The chain combines TRBV29-1 with TRBJ1-2, with D possibly TRBD1 on 5 matching bases. Germline assignment: CDR1 SQVTM and CDR2 ANQGSEA. This CDR3 has 16 residues. Between the trimmed V and J ends, which lost 6 bases and 7 bases, there was a span of 27 bases. CDR3 region: CSVARLSDRLSAGYTF. The CDR3 DNA follows: TGCAGCGTAGCACGACTGTCTGACAGATTGTCTGCTGGCTACACCTTC.